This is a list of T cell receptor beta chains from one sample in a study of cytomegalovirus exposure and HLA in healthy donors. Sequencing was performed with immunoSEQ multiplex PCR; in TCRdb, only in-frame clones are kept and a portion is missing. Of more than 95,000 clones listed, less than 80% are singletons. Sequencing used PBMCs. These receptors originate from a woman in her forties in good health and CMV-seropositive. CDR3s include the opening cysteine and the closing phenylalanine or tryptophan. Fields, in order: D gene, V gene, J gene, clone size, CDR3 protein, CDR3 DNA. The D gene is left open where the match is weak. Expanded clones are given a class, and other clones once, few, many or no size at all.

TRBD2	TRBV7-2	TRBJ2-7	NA	CASSLGLAGGYEQYF	TGTGCCAGCAGCTTAGGCCTAGCGGGAGGGTACGAGCAGTACTTC
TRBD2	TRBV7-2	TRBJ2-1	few	CASSVISGRQAGDEQFF	TGTGCCAGCAGCGTAATTAGCGGGAGACAAGCCGGAGATGAGCAGTTCTTC
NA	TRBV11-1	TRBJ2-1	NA	CASSLARGGSSYNEQFF	TGTGCCAGCAGCTTAGCGCGTGGCGGTAGCTCCTACAATGAGCAGTTCTTC
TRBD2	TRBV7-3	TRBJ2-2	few	CASSPVGKRDYKNTGELFF	TGTGCCAGCAGCCCCGTAGGAAAGCGGGACTACAAGAACACCGGGGAGCTGTTTTTT
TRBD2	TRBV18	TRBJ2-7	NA	CASSPRSVQVAGGPYEQYF	TGTGCCAGCTCACCCCGGAGCGTTCAAGTAGCGGGGGGCCCCTACGAGCAGTACTTC
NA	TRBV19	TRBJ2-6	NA	CASRDSSGANVLTF	TGTGCCAGTAGAGACAGCTCTGGGGCCAACGTCCTGACTTTC
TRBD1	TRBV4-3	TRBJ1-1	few	CASSQGQGDYTEAFF	TGCGCCAGCAGCCAAGGACAGGGGGATTACACTGAAGCTTTCTTT
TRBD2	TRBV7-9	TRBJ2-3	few	CASSSIAGPSTDTQYF	TGTGCCAGCAGCTCTATAGCGGGACCTAGTACAGATACGCAGTATTTT
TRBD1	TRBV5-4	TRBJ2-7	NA	CASSSSRQGAYEQYF	TGTGCCAGCAGCTCTTCTAGACAGGGGGCTTACGAGCAGTACTTC
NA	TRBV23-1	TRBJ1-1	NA	CASRGRLRNTEAFF	TGCGCCAGCAGGGGGCGACTGAGGAACACTGAAGCTTTCTTT
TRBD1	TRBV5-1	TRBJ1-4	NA	CASSGLSGTGGEKLFF	TGCGCCAGCAGCGGATTATCCGGGACAGGGGGTGAAAAACTGTTTTTT
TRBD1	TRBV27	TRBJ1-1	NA	CASSFGQGRGEAFF	TGTGCCAGCAGTTTCGGACAGGGACGAGGTGAAGCTTTCTTT
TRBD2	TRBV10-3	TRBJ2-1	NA	CAISELLAGVMNEQFF	TGTGCCATCAGTGAACTACTAGCGGGAGTAATGAATGAGCAGTTCTTC
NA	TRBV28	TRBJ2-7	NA	CASRGTTSSYEQYF	TGTGCCAGCAGAGGGACAACTTCTTCCTACGAGCAGTACTTC
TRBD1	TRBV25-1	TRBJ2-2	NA	CASSQVPGGSHTGELFF	TGTGCCAGCAGTCAAGTACCAGGGGGCAGTCACACCGGGGAGCTGTTTTTT
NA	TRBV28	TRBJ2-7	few	CASIRGRPGLEEQYF	TGTGCCAGCATTAGGGGGAGGCCTGGACTAGAAGAGCAGTACTTC
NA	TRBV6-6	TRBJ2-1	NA	CASSSTGNNEQFF	TGTGCCAGCAGTTCCACAGGTAACAATGAGCAGTTCTTC
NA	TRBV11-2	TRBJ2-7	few	CASSFQGVSYEQYF	TGTGCCAGCAGCTTCCAAGGGGTTTCCTACGAGCAGTACTTC
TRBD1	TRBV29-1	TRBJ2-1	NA	CSVPDRGRDNEQFF	TGCAGCGTGCCGGACAGGGGCAGGGACAATGAGCAGTTCTTC
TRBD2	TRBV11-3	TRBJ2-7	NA	CASSPNGVAGFYEQYF	TGTGCCAGCAGCCCGAACGGGGTAGCGGGGTTCTACGAGCAGTACTTC
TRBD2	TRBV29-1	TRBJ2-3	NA	CSLGGGPSTDTQYF	TGCAGCCTTGGCGGGGGGCCTAGCACAGATACGCAGTATTTT
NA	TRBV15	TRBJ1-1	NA	CATSRGRETEAFF	TGTGCCACCAGCAGGGGCAGGGAAACTGAAGCTTTCTTT
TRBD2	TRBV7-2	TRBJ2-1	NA	CASSFASSGGLYNEQFF	TGTGCCAGCAGCTTTGCGTCTAGCGGGGGACTATACAATGAGCAGTTCTTC
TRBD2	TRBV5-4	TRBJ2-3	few	CASSSGGADTQYF	TGTGCCAGCAGCTCGGGAGGGGCAGATACGCAGTATTTT
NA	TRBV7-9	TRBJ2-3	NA	CASSYSSDTDTQYF	TGTGCCAGCAGCTATAGCTCGGACACAGATACGCAGTATTTT
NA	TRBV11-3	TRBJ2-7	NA	CASSLGGVYEQYF	TGTGCCAGCAGCTTAGGAGGAGTGTACGAGCAGTACTTC
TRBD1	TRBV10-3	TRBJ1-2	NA	CAISESNNRGPELDGYTF	TGTGCCATCAGTGAGTCCAACAACAGGGGGCCTGAGCTGGATGGCTACACCTTC
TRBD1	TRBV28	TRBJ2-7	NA	CASRPGQGAYEQYF	TGTGCCAGCAGACCGGGACAGGGGGCTTACGAGCAGTACTTC
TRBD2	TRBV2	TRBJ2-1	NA	CASERRAGALDEQFF	TGTGCCAGCGAAAGGCGAGCGGGAGCTCTCGATGAGCAGTTCTTC
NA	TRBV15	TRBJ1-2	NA	CATSRDSPPGLYGYTF	TGTGCCACCAGCAGAGATTCCCCACCGGGTCTCTATGGCTACACCTTC
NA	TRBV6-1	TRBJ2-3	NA	CASSPGLTDTQYF	TGTGCCAGCAGCCCGGGACTTACAGATACGCAGTATTTT
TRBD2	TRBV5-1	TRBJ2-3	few	CASSLEGTSFEGDTQYF	TGCGCCAGCAGCTTGGAAGGGACTAGCTTTGAGGGCGATACGCAGTATTTT
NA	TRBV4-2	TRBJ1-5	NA	CASSQGYNSNQPQHF	TGTGCCAGCAGCCAGGGCTACAATAGCAATCAGCCCCAGCATTTT
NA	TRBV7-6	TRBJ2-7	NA	CASSPLTGPGSYEQYF	TGTGCCAGCAGCCCCCTGACAGGTCCGGGGTCCTACGAGCAGTACTTC
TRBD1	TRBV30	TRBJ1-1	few	CAWTPLDRGPGWGTEAFF	TGTGCCTGGACTCCCCTCGACAGGGGGCCTGGTTGGGGCACTGAAGCTTTCTTT
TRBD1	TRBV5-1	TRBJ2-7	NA	CASSYTRQGLYEQYF	TGCGCCAGCAGCTATACACGACAGGGGCTCTACGAGCAGTACTTC
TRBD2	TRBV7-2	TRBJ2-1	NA	CASSFASGSNEQFF	TGTGCCAGCAGCTTCGCTAGCGGGAGCAATGAGCAGTTCTTC
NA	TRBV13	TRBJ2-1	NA	CASSFDRGGDYNEQFF	TGTGCCAGCAGCTTTGATCGGGGTGGAGACTACAATGAGCAGTTCTTC
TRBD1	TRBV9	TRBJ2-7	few	CASSALQGPYEQYF	TGTGCCAGCAGCGCATTACAGGGGCCCTACGAGCAGTACTTC
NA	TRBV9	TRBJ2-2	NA	CASSPPGWAGELFF	TGTGCCAGCAGCCCTCCGGGTTGGGCCGGGGAGCTGTTTTTT
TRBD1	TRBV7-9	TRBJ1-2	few	CASSHRDSPEGGYTF	TGTGCCAGCAGCCATCGGGACAGCCCAGAGGGTGGCTACACCTTC
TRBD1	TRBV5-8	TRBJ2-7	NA	CASSPGQGASEQYF	TGTGCCAGCAGCCCGGGACAGGGGGCGAGCGAGCAGTACTTC
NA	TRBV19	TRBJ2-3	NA	CASSIGRDGDTQYF	TGTGCCAGTAGCATCGGGCGGGATGGGGATACGCAGTATTTT
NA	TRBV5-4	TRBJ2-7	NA	CASSYDLGSYEQYF	TGTGCCAGCAGCTACGACTTAGGATCCTACGAGCAGTACTTC
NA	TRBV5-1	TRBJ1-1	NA	CASSFRQGNTEAFF	TGCGCCAGCAGCTTTCGCCAGGGGAACACTGAAGCTTTCTTT
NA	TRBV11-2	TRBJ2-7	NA	CASSVSGPTYEQYF	TGTGCCAGCAGCGTTAGCGGCCCGACCTACGAGCAGTACTTC
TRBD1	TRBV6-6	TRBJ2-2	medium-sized	CASSYRDSSGELFF	TGTGCCAGCAGTTACCGGGACAGTTCAGGGGAGCTGTTTTTT
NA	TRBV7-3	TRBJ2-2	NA	CASSFGQGEATGELFF	TGTGCCAGCAGCTTCGGCCAGGGGGAGGCAACCGGGGAGCTGTTTTTT